Presented here are 10 T cell receptor beta chains from one specimen sequenced in a study of blood T cell repertoires in COVID-19. TCRdb keeps only in-frame clones here, not all; method: immunoSEQ multiplex PCR. This table has almost 400,000 clones, 85% to 90% appearing once. Sequenced: PBMCs or T cells enriched from blood (not recorded which). These receptors originate from a woman in her twenties or thirties with acute COVID-19.

The chain has TRBV3-1 (or the pseudogene TRBV3-2) and TRBJ1-2; no reliable D call. V lost 5 bases, J lost 8 bases, and 21 bases lay in between. From germline, CDR1 is LGHDT and CDR2 YNNKEL (reference sequence). The CDR3 totals 15 residues. The CDR3 loop is CASSDETPTVWGYTF. DNA of the CDR3: TGTGCCAGCAGCGACGAAACTCCCACAGTCTGGGGCTACACCTTC.

The rearrangement links TRBV30 to TRBJ2-2, with TRBD2 matching 9 bases. This CDR3 is built from 16 residues. Germline lookup yields CDR1 GTSNPN and CDR2 SVGIG (reference sequence). V dropped 0 bases and J dropped 1; count of bases not matched to a gene: 3. The CDR3 is CAWSVRLAVNTGELFF. The CDR3 DNA sequence: TGTGCCTGGAGTGTACGACTAGCGGTGAACACCGGGGAGCTGTTTTTT.

The chain is built from TRBV19 and TRBJ1-1; no clear D gene. With 3 bases removed from V and 1 base from J, the gap between germline ends came to 6 bases. In germline, CDR1 is LNHDA, CDR2 SQIVND (reference sequence). The CDR3 sequence is 13 residues long. The DNA for the CDR3 is TGTGCCAGTAGTATGACACCGAACACTGAAGCTTTCTTT. This gives the protein CASSMTPNTEAFF.

CDR3 nucleotide sequence: TGCAGCGTTGGGACAGTAGGAGAGACCCAGTACTTC. This codes for CSVGTVGETQYF. The genes are TRBV29-1 and TRBJ2-5; TRBD1 might be the D (6 bases). Germline V lookup: CDR1 SQVTM, CDR2 ANQGSEA. V was clipped by 4 bases and J by 4 bases, with 10 bases between them. This CDR3 has 12 amino acids.

In its sample, this clone was seen once. The rearrangement links TRBV30 to TRBJ2-7; 10 bases match TRBD1. Germline trimming cut 1 base from V and 5 bases from J; bases unmatched to any gene: 14. Germline V gene data show CDR1 as GTSNPN and CDR2 as SVGIG (reference sequence). The CDR3 has 17 amino acids. CDR3 residues: CAWSARLGTGALNEQYF. CDR3 bases: TGTGCCTGGAGTGCACGTCTAGGGACAGGGGCGTTAAACGAGCAGTACTTC.

The chain links TRBV4-2 to TRBJ2-7; 7 positions agree with TRBD1. The CDR3 totals 15 residues. With 0 bases clipped from V and 5 bases from J, the junction kept 7 bases outside the gene matches. Germline lookup yields CDR1 LGHNA and CDR2 YNFKEQ. The CDR3 sequence is CASSQDDRVNDEQYF. The CDR3 coding sequence is TGTGCCAGCAGCCAAGATGACAGGGTCAACGACGAGCAGTACTTC.

The genes are TRBV3-1 (or the pseudogene TRBV3-2) and TRBJ1-2; D unclear. Germline CDR1 reads LGHDT; CDR2 reads YNNKEL (reference sequence). This CDR3 comprises 11 residues. Trimming cost V 4 bases and J 11 bases, with 11 bases left between them. The CDR3 sequence is CASSLNAQYTF. The CDR3 DNA is TGTGCCAGCAGCCTAAACGCTCAGTACACCTTC.

The genes are TRBV6-5 and TRBJ1-1, with D perhaps TRBD1 (5 bases). The germline gives CDR1 MNHEY, CDR2 SVGAGI. Trimming stripped 7 bases from V and 6 bases from J, with 15 bases between. The CDR3 is 13 residues long. In DNA form, the CDR3 reads TGTGCCAGCACCCGGGGGAGGGAGGCTGAAGCTTTCTTT. Its protein product is CASTRGREAEAFF.

V gene TRBV5-1 combines with J gene TRBJ2-1; 9 bases fit TRBD2. The CDR3 loop spans 15 amino acids. Looked up from germline, CDR1 is SGHRS and CDR2 is YFSETQ. V trimming: 4 bases; J trimming: 7 bases; junction bases outside the gene matches: 9. CDR3 residues: CASSDPGLAINEQFF. The CDR3 DNA is TGCGCCAGCAGCGATCCGGGACTAGCCATAAATGAGCAGTTCTTC.

J is TRBJ1-1 and V is TRBV19; TRBD1 might be the D (6 bases). The CDR3 runs to 15 residues. Trimming removed 10 bases at V and 4 bases at J, with 22 bases between. In germline, CDR1 is LNHDA, CDR2 SQIVND (reference sequence). The CDR3 is CATLSLGRGGTEAFF. CDR3 coding DNA: TGTGCCACCCTTTCGTTAGGCCGAGGGGGCACTGAAGCTTTCTTT.